This note documents a single T cell receptor (beta chain) sequence. As handled by the study authors: Nucleated cell counts were estimated from reference gene primer amplification. Sequenced by immunoSEQ multiplex PCR; TCRdb stores in-frame clones only, minus some. The V and J calls and clone size come from that table; D and trimming were worked out from the DNA. The sample shows about 350,000 clones, roughly 86% of them seen only once. Living in roughly 23 US areas, the participants were between roughly 18 and 89 years of age. Membership in each cohort depended on participant-reported clinical history. This sample is part of a study of blood T cell repertoires in COVID-19. About the research overall: Both acute and convalescent COVID-19 samples were obtained from the United States, Italy and Spain.

CDR3 length equals 15 residues. V lost 0 bases, J lost 3 bases, and 11 bases lay in between. The germline V gene encodes CDR1 MGHRA and CDR2 YSYEKL. This TCR was sampled from a woman under 40 who had been exposed to COVID-19. Sequenced: PBMCs or T cells enriched from blood (not recorded which). This sequence joins TRBV4-1 and TRBJ1-2, with D perhaps TRBD1 (5 bases). CDR3 sequence (DNA): TGCGCCAGCAGCCAAGATATCACACAGGACTATGGCTACACCTTC. This codes for CASSQDITQDYGYTF.